Each of the 20 T cell receptor beta chains below was sequenced from the same sample in a study of blood T cells in healthy people across ages. Primers used in a second PCR of about 6 to 12 cycles were a sample-barcoded 5' primer and a J-beta primer mix. TCRdb itself ran the 5' RACE reads through MiXCR, one entry per CDR3 protein. This sample has some 1,500,000 distinct CDR3 sequences, with around 40% found just once. Specimen: blood. The receptors shown here come from a woman aged 18-29 years in good health.

V and J are TRBV20-1 and TRBJ2-4; 10 positions agree with TRBD2. Losses at the gene ends were 3 bases for V and 0 bases for J; bases not matched to a gene: 8. Germline CDR1 is DFQATT and CDR2 is SNEGSKA (reference sequence). This CDR3 spans 17 amino acids. This CDR3 reads CSASSAGGPIAKNIQYF. For the CDR3, the DNA is TGCAGTGCTAGTTCAGCGGGGGGGCCTATAGCCAAAAACATTCAGTACTTC.

Worth noting for this clonotype: The junction shows a germline mismatch at one end, possibly a read error. The V call is TRBV24-1, the J call TRBJ2-1; 7 bases are shared with TRBD2. The germline gives CDR1 KGHDR, CDR2 SFDVKD. The length of the CDR3 is 13 residues. The CDR3 sequence is CATELAGYKEQFF. CDR3 in DNA: TGTGCCACCGAATTAGCGGGTTACAAGGAGCAGTTCTTC.

The rearrangement uses TRBV20-1 and TRBJ2-3; weak D call: TRBD2 (5 bases). The CDR3 has 11 residues. Trimming stripped 7 bases from V and 7 bases from J, with 12 bases between. Per germline, CDR1 DFQATT and CDR2 SNEGSKA (reference sequence). The CDR3 nucleotides are TGCAGTGTTAAGGAGGAATATACGCAGTATTTT. As protein: CSVKEEYTQYF.

V and J are TRBV12-3 or TRBV12-4 and TRBJ2-7; D could derive from TRBD1 or TRBD2 (5 bases each). The CDR3 contains 14 residues. Trimming removed 5 bases from V and 3 bases from J, with 14 bases in between. CDR3 loop: CASSTYRDLYEQYF. The CDR3 bases are TGTGCCAGCAGTACGTACCGGGACCTCTACGAGCAGTACTTC.

For this clonotype: One end of the junction does not line up with germline, which may come from a read error. V and J are TRBV12-3 or TRBV12-4 and TRBJ2-1; D gene unclear. This CDR3 is built from 12 residues. CDR3 residues: CAGSLSGREQFF. CDR3 DNA: TGTGCCGGCAGTTTGAGTGGTCGTGAGCAGTTCTTC.

The V gene is TRBV7-2, the J gene TRBJ2-1; TRBD2 agrees at 7 bases. The CDR3 extends over 16 amino acids. The V gene's germline CDR1 is SGHTA and CDR2 FQGNSA. V gave up 0 bases and J gave up 5 bases; unmatched junction bases: 7. This CDR3 reads CASSLARLAENNEQFF. The CDR3 DNA is TGTGCCAGCAGCTTAGCGCGTCTAGCGGAAAACAATGAGCAGTTCTTC.

This chain uses TRBV7-9 with TRBJ1-2; maybe TRBD1 (5 bases). This CDR3 has 13 residues. V lost 2 bases, J lost 4 bases, and 8 bases lay in between. Germline loops: CDR1 SEHNR, CDR2 FQNEAQ (reference sequence). CDR3 in DNA: TGTGCCAGCAGCTTAATGGACATCTATGGCTACACCTTC. Encoded protein: CASSLMDIYGYTF.

A few counts support this clonotype. V gene TRBV10-3 combines with J gene TRBJ2-3; D perhaps matches TRBD2 (6 bases). Looked up from germline, CDR1 is ENHRY and CDR2 is SYGVKD. Trimming stripped 2 bases from V and 6 bases from J, with 12 bases between. The CDR3 runs 14 residues. CDR3 coding DNA: TGTGCCATCAGTGAGGGGCAGGAGGGCGATACGCAGTATTTT. It specifies CAISEGQEGDTQYF.

As DNA, the CDR3 is TGCGCCAGCGAAGAGAACTCTGGGGCCAACGTCCTGACTTTC. Residues: CASEENSGANVLTF. The chain carries TRBV5-1 and TRBJ2-6; unclear D gene. Germline V gene sequence: CDR1 SGHRS, CDR2 YFSETQ. The CDR3 consists of 14 residues. V shed 7 bases and J shed 0 bases, with 8 bases lying between them. Together with reference TRBV5-1 and TRBJ2-6, the CDR3 gives the full variable domain: KAGVTQTPRYLIKTRGQQVTLSCSPISGHRSVSWYQQTPGQGLQFLFEYFSETQRNKGNFPGRFSGRQFSNSRSEMNVSTLELGDSALYLCASEENSGANVLTFGAGSRLTVL.

The genes are TRBV4-2 and TRBJ2-1; D might be TRBD2 (5 bases). The length of the CDR3 is 14 residues. V was pared by 8 bases and J by 0 bases, with 11 bases between. Germline V gives CDR1 LGHNA, CDR2 YNFKEQ. This chain's CDR3 is CASESGSSYNEQFF. CDR3 in DNA: TGTGCCAGCGAGAGCGGAAGCTCCTACAATGAGCAGTTCTTC.

This chain links TRBV5-1 with TRBJ1-2; D perhaps matches TRBD1 (5 bases). V lost 0 bases, J lost 1 base, and 10 bases lay in between. This CDR3 is built from 15 residues. CDR1 is SGHRS and CDR2 is YFSETQ in the germline V gene. CDR3 in DNA: TGCGCCAGCAGCTTGGTTCCAGGGATTAACTATGGCTACACCTTC. This gives the protein CASSLVPGINYGYTF.

About this clonotype itself: The junction shows a germline mismatch at one end, possibly a read error. The chain has TRBV7-8 and TRBJ2-4; perhaps TRBD1 as D (6 bases). The CDR3 runs to 15 residues. CDR1 SGHVS and CDR2 FQNEAQ come from the germline V gene. The chain's CDR3 is CASTLQGLGYNEQYF. The DNA of the CDR3 is TGTGCCAGCACCTTACAGGGCCTAGGGTACAATGAGCAGTACTTC.

This chain uses TRBV5-1 with TRBJ1-2; weak D call: TRBD1 (5 bases). There are 16 residues in the CDR3. V was cut by 4 bases and J by 4 bases, with 20 bases left in between. Germline V CDR1 and CDR2: SGHRS, YFSETQ. Here the CDR3 DNA reads TGCGCCAGCAGCCCCCGAGGGGACGAGGTTGTCTATGGCTACACCTTC. Translating it yields CASSPRGDEVVYGYTF.

This sequence joins TRBV4-3 and TRBJ2-1; 11 positions match TRBD2. The CDR3 consists of 16 residues. CDR1 and CDR2 (germline): LGHNA, YSLEER. V was pared by 0 bases and J by 10 bases, with 8 bases of the junction left unmatched. This CDR3 reads CASSQETSGAIGEQFF. For the CDR3, the DNA is TGCGCCAGCAGCCAAGAGACTAGCGGGGCGATAGGCGAGCAGTTCTTC.

The gene calls are TRBV27 and TRBJ2-5, with D possibly matching TRBD1 (5 bases). The CDR3 extends over 14 amino acids. Germline CDR1 reads MNHEY; CDR2 reads SMNVEV (reference sequence). Trimming cost V 4 bases and J 11 bases, with 20 bases left between them. The DNA of the CDR3 is TGTGCCAGCAGTTATCAGGGTGGCTACAATGAGCAGTACTTC. It specifies CASSYQGGYNEQYF.

The chain links TRBV20-1 to TRBJ2-2; D is unclear. V was pared by 2 bases and J by 1 base, with 14 bases between. The CDR3 has 16 amino acids. The germline V gene has CDR1 DFQATT and CDR2 SNEGSKA (reference sequence). This CDR3 reads CSARNPSAGNTGELFF. The CDR3 DNA is TGCAGTGCTAGAAATCCGAGTGCCGGGAACACCGGGGAGCTGTTTTTT.

This rearrangement joins TRBV24-1 to TRBJ2-1; 7 nucleotides line up with TRBD2. CDR1 is KGHDR and CDR2 is SFDVKD in the germline V gene. Trimming at V came to 4 bases and at J to 4 bases, leaving 9 bases not matched to a gene. The CDR3 runs 16 residues. CDR3 residues: CATSDPSGINYNEQFF. The CDR3 nucleotides are TGTGCCACCAGTGACCCCAGCGGGATAAATTACAATGAGCAGTTCTTC.

This chain joins TRBV21-1 and TRBJ1-5. TRBV21-1 is designated a pseudogene. CDR3 size: 14 residues. The CDR3 region is CASTRTPRYKPQHF. CDR3 coding DNA: TGTGCCAGCACCCGGACTCCTCGGTATAAGCCCCAGCATTTT.

The rearrangement links TRBV27 to TRBJ1-5, with TRBD1 as a possible D gene (5 bases). The germline V gene has CDR1 MNHEY and CDR2 SMNVEV (reference sequence). Trimming left V 0 bases short and J 4 bases short, with 10 bases between. The CDR3 covers 15 residues. CDR3: CASSLSGAGNQPQHF. CDR3 nucleotides: TGTGCCAGCAGTTTATCAGGGGCGGGGAATCAGCCCCAGCATTTT.

This chain uses TRBV3-1 with TRBJ2-5, with 7 bases that match TRBD2. The CDR3 has 14 residues. V trimming: 4 bases; J trimming: 5 bases; junction bases outside the gene matches: 7. CDR1 is LGHDT and CDR2 is YNNKEL in the germline V gene (reference sequence). This CDR3 reads CASSPTSAGETQYF. The CDR3 DNA follows: TGTGCCAGCAGCCCAACTAGCGCCGGGGAGACCCAGTACTTC.